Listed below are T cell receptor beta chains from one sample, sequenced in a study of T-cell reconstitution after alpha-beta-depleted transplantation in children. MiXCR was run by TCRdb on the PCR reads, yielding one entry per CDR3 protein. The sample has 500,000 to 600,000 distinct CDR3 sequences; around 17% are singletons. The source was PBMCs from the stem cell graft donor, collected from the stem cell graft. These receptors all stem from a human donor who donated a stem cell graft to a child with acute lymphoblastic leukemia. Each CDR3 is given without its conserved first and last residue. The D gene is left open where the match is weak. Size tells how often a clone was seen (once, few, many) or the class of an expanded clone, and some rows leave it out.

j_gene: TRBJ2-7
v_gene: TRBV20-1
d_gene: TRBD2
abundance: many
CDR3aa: SASTGTSGFSYEQY

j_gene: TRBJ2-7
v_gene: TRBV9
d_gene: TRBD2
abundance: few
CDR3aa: ASSVEGLAPHEQY

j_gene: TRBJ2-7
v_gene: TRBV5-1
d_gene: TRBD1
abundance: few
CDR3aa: ASSWPRGQGDTYEQY

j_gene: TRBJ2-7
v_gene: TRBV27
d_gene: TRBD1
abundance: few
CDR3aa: ASSLRTGGNYEQY

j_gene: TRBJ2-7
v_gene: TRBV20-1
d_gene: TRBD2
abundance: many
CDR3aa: SAGGSGRGEQY

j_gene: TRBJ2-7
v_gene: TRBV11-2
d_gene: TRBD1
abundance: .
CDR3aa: ASSFEVDRVASIYDEQY

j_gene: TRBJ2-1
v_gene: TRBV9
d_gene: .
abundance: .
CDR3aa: ASSPPRQGSYNEQF

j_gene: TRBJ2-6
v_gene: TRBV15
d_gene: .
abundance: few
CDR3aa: ATSRVQSGANVLT

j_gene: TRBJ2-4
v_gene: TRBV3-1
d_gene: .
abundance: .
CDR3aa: ASSPRVGGREVAKNIQY

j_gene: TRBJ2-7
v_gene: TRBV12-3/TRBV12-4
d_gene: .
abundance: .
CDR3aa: ASIGFYEQY

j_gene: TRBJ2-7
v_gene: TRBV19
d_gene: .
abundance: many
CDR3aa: ASSSTGILSYEQY

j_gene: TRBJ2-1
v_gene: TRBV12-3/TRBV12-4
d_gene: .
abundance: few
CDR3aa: ASSFQYVYNEQF

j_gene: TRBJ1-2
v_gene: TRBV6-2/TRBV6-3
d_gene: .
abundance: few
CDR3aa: ASSYGWTSQGYGYT

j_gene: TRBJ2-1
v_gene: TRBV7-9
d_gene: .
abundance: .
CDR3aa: ASSSPRPQGSYNEQF

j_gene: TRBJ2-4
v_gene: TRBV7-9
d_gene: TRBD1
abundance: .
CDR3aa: ASSLEQGAKNIQY